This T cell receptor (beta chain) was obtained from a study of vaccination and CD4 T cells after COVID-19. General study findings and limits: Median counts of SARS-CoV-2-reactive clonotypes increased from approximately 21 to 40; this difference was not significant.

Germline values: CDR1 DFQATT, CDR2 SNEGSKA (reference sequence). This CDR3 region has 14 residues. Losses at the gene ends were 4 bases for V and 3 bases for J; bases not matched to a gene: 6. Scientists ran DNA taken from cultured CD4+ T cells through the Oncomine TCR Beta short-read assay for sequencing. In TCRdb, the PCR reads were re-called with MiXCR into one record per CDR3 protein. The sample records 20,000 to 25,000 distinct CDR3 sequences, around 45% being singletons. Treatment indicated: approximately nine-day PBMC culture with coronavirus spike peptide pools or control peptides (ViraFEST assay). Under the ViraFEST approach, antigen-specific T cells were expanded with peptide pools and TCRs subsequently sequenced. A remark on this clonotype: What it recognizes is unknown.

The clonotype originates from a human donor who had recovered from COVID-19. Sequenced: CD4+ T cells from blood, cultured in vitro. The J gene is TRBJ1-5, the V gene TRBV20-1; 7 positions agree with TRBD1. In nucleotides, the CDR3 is TGCAGTGCTATGCGGGACAGCATCAATCAGCCCCAGCATTTT. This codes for CSAMRDSINQPQHF.